This T cell receptor (beta chain) was captured in a study of T cells expressing NK-cell markers. TCR beta libraries carry UMIs added by 5'RACE template switching. TCRdb reanalyzed the 5' RACE reads and collapses them to one entry per CDR3 protein, without DNA. Listed are about 160,000 distinct CDR3 sequences; about 18% falls within the top ten. The CDR3 spans 16 residues. The chain links TRBV12-3 or TRBV12-4 to TRBJ1-1; with no DNA, the TCRdb D assignment of TRBD1 cannot be verified. The sample taken for sequencing was blood T cells: a sorted CD56 or NKG2C T cell subset, CD4+ or CD8+ T cells, or bulk PBMC T cells (not recorded which). The sequence was obtained from a woman aged 18 to 75 in good health. The CDR3 reads CASSSEVTGGQSEAFF.